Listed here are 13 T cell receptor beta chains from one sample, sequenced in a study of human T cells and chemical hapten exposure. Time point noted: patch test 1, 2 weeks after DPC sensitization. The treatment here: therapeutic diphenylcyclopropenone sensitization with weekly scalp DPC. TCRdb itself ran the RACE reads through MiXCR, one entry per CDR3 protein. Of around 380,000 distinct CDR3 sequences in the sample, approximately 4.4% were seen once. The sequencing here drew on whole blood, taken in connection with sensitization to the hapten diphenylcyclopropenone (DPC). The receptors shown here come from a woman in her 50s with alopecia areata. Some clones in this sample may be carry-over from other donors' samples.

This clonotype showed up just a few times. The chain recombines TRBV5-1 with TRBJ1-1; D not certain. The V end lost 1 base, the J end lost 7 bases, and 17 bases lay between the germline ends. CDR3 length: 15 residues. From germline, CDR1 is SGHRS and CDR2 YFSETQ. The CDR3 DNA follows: TGCGCCAGCAGCTTGATAGGACTCGCCGGGGATGAAGCTTTCTTT. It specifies CASSLIGLAGDEAFF.

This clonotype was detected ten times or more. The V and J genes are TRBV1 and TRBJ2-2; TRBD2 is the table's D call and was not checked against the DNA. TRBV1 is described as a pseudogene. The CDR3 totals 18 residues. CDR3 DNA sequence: TGCACCAGCAGTCAAGATGTGAGACTAGCGTTCCCCACCGGGGAGCTGTTTTTT. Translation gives CTSSQDVRLAFPTGELFF.

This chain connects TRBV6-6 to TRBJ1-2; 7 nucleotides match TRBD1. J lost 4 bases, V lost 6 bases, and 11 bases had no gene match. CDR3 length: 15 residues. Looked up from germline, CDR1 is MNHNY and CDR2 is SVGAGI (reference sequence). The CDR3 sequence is CASSPSRGFAYGYTF. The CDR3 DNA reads TGTGCCAGCAGCCCCTCCAGGGGGTTTGCCTATGGCTACACCTTC.

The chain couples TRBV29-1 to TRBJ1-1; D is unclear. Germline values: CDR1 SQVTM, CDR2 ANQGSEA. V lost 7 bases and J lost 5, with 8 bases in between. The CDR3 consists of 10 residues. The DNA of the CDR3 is TGCAGCGCTGGATGGACTGAAGCTTTCTTT. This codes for CSAGWTEAFF.

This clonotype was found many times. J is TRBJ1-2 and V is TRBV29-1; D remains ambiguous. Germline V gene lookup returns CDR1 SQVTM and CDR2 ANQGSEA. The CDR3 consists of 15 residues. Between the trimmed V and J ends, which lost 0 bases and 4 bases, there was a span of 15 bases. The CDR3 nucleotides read TGCAGCGTTGAAGACAGGAACAGAAACCCCTATGGCTACACCTTC. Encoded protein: CSVEDRNRNPYGYTF.

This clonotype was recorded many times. The CDR3 here is CASSSPPNHRQGEKLFF. CDR3 in DNA: TGTGCCAGCAGCTCGCCACCAAACCACCGACAGGGTGAAAAACTGTTTTTT. This sequence joins TRBV7-9 and TRBJ1-4; 7 positions agree with TRBD1. This CDR3 is 17 amino acids long. After removal of 4 bases from V and 7 bases from J, the junction contained 15 bases not matched to a gene. CDR1 and CDR2 (germline): SEHNR, FQNEAQ (reference sequence).

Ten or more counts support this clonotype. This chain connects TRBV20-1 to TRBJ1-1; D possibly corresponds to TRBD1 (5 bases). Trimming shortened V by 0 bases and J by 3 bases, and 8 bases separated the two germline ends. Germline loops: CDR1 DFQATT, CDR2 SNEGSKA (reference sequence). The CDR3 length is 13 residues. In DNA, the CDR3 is TGCAGTGCTAGAGATCTGGGGGACACTGAAGCTTTCTTT. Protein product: CSARDLGDTEAFF.

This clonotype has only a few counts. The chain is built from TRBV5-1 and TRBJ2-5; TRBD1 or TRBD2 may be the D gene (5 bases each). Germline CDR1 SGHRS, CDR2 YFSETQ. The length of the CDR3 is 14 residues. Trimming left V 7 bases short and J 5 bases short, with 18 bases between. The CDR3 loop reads CASCIERGAETQYF. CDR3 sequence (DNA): TGCGCCAGCTGCATTGAGAGGGGCGCGGAGACCCAGTACTTC.

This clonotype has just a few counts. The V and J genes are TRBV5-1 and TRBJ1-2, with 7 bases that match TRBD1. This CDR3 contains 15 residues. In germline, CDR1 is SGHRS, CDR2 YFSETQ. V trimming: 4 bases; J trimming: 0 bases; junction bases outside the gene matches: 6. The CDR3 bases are TGCGCCAGCAGCCTCGACAGGGCCTCTAACTATGGCTACACCTTC. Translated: CASSLDRASNYGYTF.

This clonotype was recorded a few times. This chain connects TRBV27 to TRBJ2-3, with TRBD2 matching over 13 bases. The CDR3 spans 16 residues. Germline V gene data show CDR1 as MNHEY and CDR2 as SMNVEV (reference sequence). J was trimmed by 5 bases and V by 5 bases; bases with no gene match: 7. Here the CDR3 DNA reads TGTGCCAGCAGTGCAACTAGCGGGAGGGCCGGAGATACGCAGTATTTT. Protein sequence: CASSATSGRAGDTQYF.

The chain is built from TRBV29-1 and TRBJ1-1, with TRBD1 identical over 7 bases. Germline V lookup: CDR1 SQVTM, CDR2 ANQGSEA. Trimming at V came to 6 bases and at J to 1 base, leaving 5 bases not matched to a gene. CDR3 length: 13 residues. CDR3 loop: CSVGGQSNTEAFF. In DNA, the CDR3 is TGCAGCGTGGGGGGACAGTCGAACACTGAAGCTTTCTTT.

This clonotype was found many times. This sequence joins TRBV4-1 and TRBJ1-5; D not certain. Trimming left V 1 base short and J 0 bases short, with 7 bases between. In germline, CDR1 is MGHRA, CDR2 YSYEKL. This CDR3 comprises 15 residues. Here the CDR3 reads CASSQVGSSNQPQHF. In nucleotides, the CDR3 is TGCGCCAGCAGCCAAGTGGGCAGTAGCAATCAGCCCCAGCATTTT.

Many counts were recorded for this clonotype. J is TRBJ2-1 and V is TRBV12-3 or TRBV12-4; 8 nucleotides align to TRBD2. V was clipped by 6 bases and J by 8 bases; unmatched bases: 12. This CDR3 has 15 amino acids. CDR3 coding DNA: TGTGCCAGCAGCGGGGCGGGAGGTGTTGAGGATGAGCAGTTCTTC. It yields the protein CASSGAGGVEDEQFF.